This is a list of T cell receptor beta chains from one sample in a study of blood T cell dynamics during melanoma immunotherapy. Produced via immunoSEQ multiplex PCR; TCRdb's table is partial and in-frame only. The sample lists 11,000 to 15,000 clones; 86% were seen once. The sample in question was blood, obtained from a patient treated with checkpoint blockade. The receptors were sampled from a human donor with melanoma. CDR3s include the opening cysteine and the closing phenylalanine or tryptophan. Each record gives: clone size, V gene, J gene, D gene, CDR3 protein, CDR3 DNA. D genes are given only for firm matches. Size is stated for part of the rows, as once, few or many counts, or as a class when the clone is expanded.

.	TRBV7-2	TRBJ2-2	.	CASSPYRSNTGELFF	TGTGCCAGCAGCCCCTACAGATCGAACACCGGGGAGCTGTTTTTT
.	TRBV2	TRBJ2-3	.	CASSDLTSSTDTQYF	TGTGCCAGCAGTGATTTGACCTCTAGCACAGATACGCAGTATTTT
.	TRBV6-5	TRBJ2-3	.	CASSYSRDTQYF	TGTGCCAGCAGTTACTCTCGAGATACGCAGTATTTT
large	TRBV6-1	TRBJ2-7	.	CASSEDGYEQYF	TGTGCCAGCAGTGAGGACGGCTACGAGCAGTACTTC
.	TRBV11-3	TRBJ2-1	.	CASSLVPPNSIKGHEQFF	TGTGCCAGCAGCTTAGTCCCGCCGAACTCGATCAAGGGGCATGAGCAGTTCTTC
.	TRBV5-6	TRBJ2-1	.	CASSRRREQFF	TGTGCCAGCAGCCGGCGCAGGGAGCAGTTCTTC
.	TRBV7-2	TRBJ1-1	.	CASSYQGGGFTEAFF	TGTGCCAGCAGCTATCAGGGTGGGGGTTTCACTGAAGCTTTCTTT
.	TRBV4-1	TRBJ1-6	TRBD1	CASSQTTGSSYNSPLHF	TGCGCCAGCAGCCAAACGACAGGGAGCTCCTATAATTCACCCCTCCACTTT
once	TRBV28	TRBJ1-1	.	CASSLRGEAFF	TGTGCCAGCAGTTTGAGGGGTGAAGCTTTCTTT
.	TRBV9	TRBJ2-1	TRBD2	CASSVGLAGGDNEQFF	TGTGCCAGCAGCGTAGGGCTAGCGGGAGGGGACAATGAGCAGTTCTTC
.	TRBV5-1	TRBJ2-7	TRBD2	CASRRVAGAANEQYF	TGCGCCAGCAGACGGGTAGCGGGAGCCGCTAACGAGCAGTACTTC
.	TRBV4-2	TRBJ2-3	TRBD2	CASSQGLAGVPGTDTQYF	TGTGCCAGCAGCCAGGGACTAGCGGGAGTACCCGGCACAGATACGCAGTATTTT
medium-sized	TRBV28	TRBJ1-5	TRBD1	CASSDRGNQPQHF	TGTGCCAGCAGTGACAGGGGAAATCAGCCCCAGCATTTT
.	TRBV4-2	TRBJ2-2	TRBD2	CASSQDRLAGDTGELFF	TGTGCCAGCAGCCAAGATCGACTAGCGGGAGACACCGGGGAGCTGTTTTTT
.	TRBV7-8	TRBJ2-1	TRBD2	CASSFRTSGTLQFF	TGTGCCAGCAGCTTCCGGACTAGCGGGACCCTACAGTTCTTC
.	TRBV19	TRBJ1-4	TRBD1	CASSILGQGEKLFF	TGTGCCAGTAGTATATTGGGACAGGGTGAAAAACTGTTTTTT
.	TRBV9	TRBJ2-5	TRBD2	CASSPRDGTSGRTGIRETQYF	TGTGCCAGCAGCCCGAGAGACGGGACTAGCGGGAGGACGGGGATTAGAGAGACCCAGTACTTC
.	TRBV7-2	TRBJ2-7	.	CASSLGRRSYEQYF	TGTGCCAGCAGCTTGGGGCGGAGATCCTACGAGCAGTACTTC
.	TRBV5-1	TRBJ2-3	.	CASSPGEVWDTQYF	TGCGCCAGCAGTCCCGGGGAGGTTTGGGATACGCAGTATTTT
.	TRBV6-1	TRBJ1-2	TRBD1	CASSGDRGYGYTF	TGTGCCAGCAGTGGAGACAGGGGATATGGCTACACCTTC